Following are 25 T cell receptor beta chains from one sample sequenced in a study of T cell repertoires in cytomegalovirus infection. TCRdb processed the reads anew with MiXCR; each CDR3 protein has one entry. The sample has approximately 170,000 distinct CDR3 sequences, roughly 18% seen once. Sequences were obtained from CD8+ T cells from PBMCs. Receptors were obtained from a human donor in good health (CMV status not recorded). Some clones in this sample may be carry-over from other donors' samples.

The rearrangement uses TRBV28 and TRBJ2-1, with D uncertain. This CDR3 is 11 amino acids long. Deletions cut 4 bases from V and 7 bases from J, with 5 bases between. Germline-derived CDR1 and CDR2 are MDHEN and SYDVKM. CDR3 region: CASSWGNEQFF. The CDR3 DNA sequence: TGTGCCAGCAGTTGGGGAAATGAGCAGTTCTTC.

V and J are TRBV29-1 and TRBJ1-2; TRBD1 might be the D (5 bases). The CDR3 has 12 amino acids. Germline CDR1 and CDR2: SQVTM and ANQGSEA. V gave up 4 bases and J gave up 4 bases, with 10 bases separating them. CDR3 nucleotide sequence: TGCAGCGTTGGGGGGGTCGGCTATGGCTACACCTTC. Protein product: CSVGGVGYGYTF.

This clonotype appeared a few times. The V and J genes are TRBV6-6 and TRBJ1-1, with D possibly TRBD1 on 5 matching bases. Germline-derived CDR1 and CDR2 are MNHNY and SVGAGI (reference sequence). The CDR3 runs to 15 residues. The V gene lost 2 bases and the J gene lost 4 bases, with 14 bases spanning the gap. CDR3 bases: TGTGCCAGCAGTTACAGGGGTGGATTACTCACTGAAGCTTTCTTT. It specifies CASSYRGGLLTEAFF.

This clonotype was recorded a few times. The V gene is TRBV6-2 or TRBV6-3, the J gene TRBJ1-1; 10 bases align to TRBD1. Per germline, CDR1 MNHEY and CDR2 SVGEGT. This CDR3 is 14 amino acids long. The junction had 5 bases not matched to a gene; V was cut back by 6 bases and J by 4 bases. The CDR3 region has the DNA TGTGCCAGCAGCGGGACAGGGGTGGGCACTGAAGCTTTCTTT. Translating it yields CASSGTGVGTEAFF.

This clonotype has more than one count but fewer than ten. The rearrangement joins TRBV6-2 or TRBV6-3 to TRBJ2-1, with 7 nucleotides matching TRBD1. Germline CDR1 MNHEY, CDR2 SVGEGT. V was clipped by 6 bases and J by 12 bases; unmatched bases: 11. The CDR3 covers 13 residues. CDR3 amino acids: CASSQGQTKGQFF. The CDR3 DNA follows: TGTGCCAGCAGCCAGGGACAGACTAAAGGGCAGTTCTTC.

This clonotype was counted only a few times. The genes are TRBV28 and TRBJ2-1; 9 positions match TRBD2. The ends lost 6 bases at V and 1 base at J; junction bases unmatched: 13. This CDR3 has 18 amino acids. Germline V gives CDR1 MDHEN, CDR2 SYDVKM. Here the CDR3 DNA reads TGTGCCAGCAGCCTCAATCCCCTAGCGGGACAATCCTACAATGAGCAGTTCTTC. As protein: CASSLNPLAGQSYNEQFF.

This clonotype has a handful of counts. The chain uses TRBV7-9 and TRBJ1-4, with TRBD1 matching 8 bases. This CDR3 is built from 18 residues. Germline V gene sequence: CDR1 SEHNR, CDR2 FQNEAQ (reference sequence). V was pared by 4 bases and J by 0 bases, with 10 bases of the junction left unmatched. CDR3 DNA: TGTGCCAGCAGCTCTCCCCGGACAGGGATAGCAACTAATGAAAAACTGTTTTTT. Its protein is CASSSPRTGIATNEKLFF. Full variable domain (remainder filled in from reference TRBV7-9 and TRBJ1-4): DTGVSQNPRHKITKRGQNVTFRCDPISEHNRLYWYRQTLGQGPEFLTYFQNEAQLEKSRLLSDRFSAERPKGSFSTLEIQRTEQGDSAMYLCASSSPRTGIATNEKLFFGSGTQLSVL.

The rearrangement uses TRBV12-3 or TRBV12-4 and TRBJ1-1; D call uncertain. Trimming took 8 bases from V and 6 from J, leaving 10 bases between them. This CDR3 comprises 11 residues. The CDR3 bases are TGTGCCAGCTGGTGGGGTCCTGAAGCTTTCTTT. Translating gives CASWWGPEAFF.

The chain is built from TRBV7-8 and TRBJ2-1, with 10 positions matching TRBD1. CDR3 length equals 16 residues. CDR1 SGHVS and CDR2 FQNEAQ come from the germline V gene. The ends lost 5 bases at V and 2 bases at J; junction bases unmatched: 6. The CDR3 DNA reads TGTGCCAGCAGCCCAGAGGGACAGGGGCCCTACAATGAGCAGTTCTTC. Amino acid sequence: CASSPEGQGPYNEQFF. The variable domain in full, completed from reference TRBV7-8 and TRBJ2-1, reads GAGVSQSPRYKVAKRGQDVALRCDPISGHVSLFWYQQALGQGPEFLTYFQNEAQLDKSGLPSDRFFAERPEGSVSTLKIQRTQQEDSAVYLCASSPEGQGPYNEQFFGPGTRLTVL.

The rearrangement uses TRBV29-1 and TRBJ2-1; D remains ambiguous. Germline CDR1 and CDR2: SQVTM and ANQGSEA. This CDR3 region has 16 residues. The V gene lost 2 bases and the J gene lost 4 bases, with 18 bases spanning the gap. This chain's CDR3 is CSVELKGGFLYNEQFF. In DNA, the CDR3 is TGCAGCGTTGAATTAAAAGGCGGTTTCCTGTACAATGAGCAGTTCTTC.

The genes are TRBV7-6 and TRBJ2-1, with TRBD1 matching 12 bases. The length of the CDR3 is 14 residues. The germline gives CDR1 SGHVS, CDR2 FNYEAQ. V shed 7 bases and J 9 bases; nucleotides not matched to a gene: 7. The CDR3 bases are TGTGCCAGCACTTGGGGACAGGGGGCTCGTGAGCAGTTCTTC. This encodes CASTWGQGAREQFF.

At least ten counts were recorded for this clonotype. The chain employs TRBV7-2 and TRBJ2-1; D is perhaps TRBD2 (6 bases). The CDR3 consists of 16 residues. With 5 bases removed from V and 0 bases from J, the gap between germline ends came to 14 bases. CDR1 and CDR2 from the germline V gene are SGHTA and FQGNSA. CDR3 in amino acids: CASSPGGGSSYNEQFF. DNA of the CDR3: TGTGCCAGCAGCCCCGGTGGGGGGAGCTCCTACAATGAGCAGTTCTTC.

This clonotype has only a few counts. This rearrangement joins TRBV28 to TRBJ2-7; D possibly corresponds to TRBD1 (6 bases). This CDR3 comprises 16 residues. Trimming took off 4 bases at V and 2 bases at J, with 18 bases between the two ends. Germline CDR1 MDHEN, CDR2 SYDVKM. The CDR3 nucleotides are TGTGCCAGCAGTTCTCACCCGGACAGCCGTACCTACGAGCAGTACTTC. Its translation is CASSSHPDSRTYEQYF.

This chain links TRBV5-1 with TRBJ2-1, with 8 bases aligning to TRBD2. This CDR3 has 17 residues. In germline, CDR1 is SGHRS, CDR2 YFSETQ. V shed 4 bases and J 0 bases; nucleotides not matched to a gene: 9. The CDR3 protein is CASSMSAGGPSYNEQFF. DNA of the CDR3: TGCGCCAGCAGCATGAGCGCGGGGGGCCCCTCCTACAATGAGCAGTTCTTC. Full variable domain (remainder filled in from reference TRBV5-1 and TRBJ2-1): KAGVTQTPRYLIKTRGQQVTLSCSPISGHRSVSWYQQTPGQGLQFLFEYFSETQRNKGNFPGRFSGRQFSNSRSEMNVSTLELGDSALYLCASSMSAGGPSYNEQFFGPGTRLTVL.

DNA for the CDR3: TGTGCCAGCAGCTTAAATTTAGCCGGCCGGGCCCGGGGCACCGGGGAGCTGTTTTTT. The encoded protein is CASSLNLAGRARGTGELFF. The gene calls are TRBV7-2 and TRBJ2-2; D perhaps matches TRBD2 (5 bases). Trimming pared 2 bases from V and 4 bases from J, leaving 23 bases between. The CDR3 spans 19 residues. From germline, CDR1 is SGHTA and CDR2 FQGNSA. Supplemented by reference TRBV7-2 and TRBJ2-2, the full variable domain reads GAGVSQSPSNKVTEKGKDVELRCDPISGHTALYWYRQSLGQGLEFLIYFQGNSAPDKSGLPSDRFSAERTGGSVSTLTIQRTQQEDSAVYLCASSLNLAGRARGTGELFFGEGSRLTVL.

This clonotype was detected only a few times. This chain joins TRBV7-2 and TRBJ2-3, with D unclear. V was trimmed by 7 bases and J by 5 bases, leaving 16 bases between them. Germline CDR1 is SGHTA and CDR2 is FQGNSA. The CDR3 consists of 14 residues. This CDR3 reads CASILTGLGDTQYF. The CDR3 coding sequence is TGTGCCAGCATCCTAACCGGCCTCGGAGATACGCAGTATTTT. The full variable domain, completed using reference TRBV7-2 and TRBJ2-3, is GAGVSQSPSNKVTEKGKDVELRCDPISGHTALYWYRQSLGQGLEFLIYFQGNSAPDKSGLPSDRFSAERTGGSVSTLTIQRTQQEDSAVYLCASILTGLGDTQYFGPGTRLTVL.

The V gene is TRBV6-6, the J gene TRBJ2-2, with D perhaps TRBD1 (5 bases). Between the trimmed V and J ends, which lost 2 bases and 8 bases, there was a span of 12 bases. This CDR3 is built from 14 residues. CDR1 is MNHNY, CDR2 SVGAGI, per germline (reference sequence). The CDR3 coding sequence is TGTGCCAGCAGTTACGCCAGGGATAGAGGGGAGCTGTTTTTT. Protein: CASSYARDRGELFF.

The V gene is TRBV6-5, the J gene TRBJ1-2; D is possibly TRBD1 (6 bases). CDR3 size: 15 residues. V was trimmed by 2 bases and J by 4 bases, leaving 14 bases between them. CDR1 and CDR2 from the germline V gene are MNHEY and SVGAGI. The CDR3 DNA is TGTGCCAGCAGTTACCGGTCGACAGGCTTCTATGGCTACACCTTC. It codes for CASSYRSTGFYGYTF.

The chain employs TRBV11-2 and TRBJ2-2, with 7 positions matching TRBD1. Germline V gives CDR1 SGHAT, CDR2 FQNNGV. The CDR3 is 15 amino acids. The junction had 5 bases not matched to a gene; V was cut back by 6 bases and J by 1 base. The CDR3 region has the DNA TGTGCCAGCAGATCGGGGACAGAGAACACCGGGGAGCTGTTTTTT. It yields the protein CASRSGTENTGELFF.

V gene TRBV29-1 combines with J gene TRBJ2-1; tentatively, D is TRBD2 (7 bases). CDR1 and CDR2 from the germline V gene are SQVTM and ANQGSEA. Between the trimmed V and J ends, which lost 2 bases and 7 bases, there was a span of 9 bases. The CDR3 is made up of 12 amino acids. CDR3 sequence: CSVERGGNEQFF. CDR3 sequence (DNA): TGCAGCGTTGAAAGGGGGGGAAATGAGCAGTTCTTC.

The chain links TRBV20-1 to TRBJ2-7, with D unclear. This CDR3 is built from 13 residues. Trimming removed 3 bases at V and 2 bases at J, with 11 bases between. Germline CDR1 and CDR2: DFQATT and SNEGSKA (reference sequence). This CDR3 reads CSASLSRTYEQYF. CDR3 nucleotide sequence: TGCAGTGCTAGTTTAAGCAGGACCTACGAGCAGTACTTC.

This chain connects TRBV6-2 or TRBV6-3 to TRBJ2-7; D assignment may be TRBD1 or TRBD2 (5 bases each). From germline, CDR1 is MNHEY and CDR2 SVGEGT. The length of the CDR3 is 15 residues. V gave up 7 bases and J gave up 9 bases, with 25 bases separating them. The CDR3 is CASTPTNRGQMGQYF. Here the CDR3 DNA reads TGTGCCAGCACCCCAACTAATCGGGGCCAGATGGGGCAGTACTTC.

The chain is built from TRBV7-2 and TRBJ1-3, with unresolved D. The CDR3 contains 18 residues. Germline loops: CDR1 SGHTA, CDR2 FQGNSA. V shed 2 bases and J shed 0 bases, with 17 bases lying between them. The chain's CDR3 is CASSLKSGGQYSGNTIYF. The CDR3 DNA reads as TGTGCCAGCAGCTTAAAGAGTGGTGGCCAGTACTCTGGAAACACCATATATTTT.

The chain uses TRBV19 and TRBJ2-3, with D perhaps being TRBD1 or TRBD2 (5 bases each). Germline CDR1 and CDR2: LNHDA and SQIVND (reference sequence). This CDR3 comprises 14 residues. The V end lost 6 bases, the J end lost 6 bases, and 16 bases lay between the germline ends. The CDR3 coding sequence is TGTGCCAGTAGACAGGTGGGAGAGTCCGATACGCAGTATTTT. It encodes CASRQVGESDTQYF.

This sequence joins TRBV29-1 and TRBJ2-1; perhaps TRBD1 as D (5 bases). The CDR3 length is 12 residues. V lost 3 bases to trimming and J lost 9 bases, with 12 bases between them. The germline V gene has CDR1 SQVTM and CDR2 ANQGSEA. The CDR3 DNA is TGCAGCGTTGACCCCCAGGGTACTGAGCAGTTCTTC. It yields the protein CSVDPQGTEQFF.